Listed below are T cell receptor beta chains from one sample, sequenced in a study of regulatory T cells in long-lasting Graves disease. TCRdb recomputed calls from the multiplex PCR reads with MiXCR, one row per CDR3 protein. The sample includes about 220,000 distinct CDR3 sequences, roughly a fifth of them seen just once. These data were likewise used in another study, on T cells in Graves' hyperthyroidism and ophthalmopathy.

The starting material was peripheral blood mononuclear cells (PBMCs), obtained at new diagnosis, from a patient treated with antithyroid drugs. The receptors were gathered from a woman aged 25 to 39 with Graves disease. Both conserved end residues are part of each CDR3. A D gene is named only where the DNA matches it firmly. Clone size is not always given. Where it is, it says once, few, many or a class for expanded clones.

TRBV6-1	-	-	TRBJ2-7	TGTGCCAGCAGTGCCACAGATTCCTACGAGCAGTACTTC	CASSATDSYEQYF
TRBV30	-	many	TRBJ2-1	TGTGCCGGGGGCGGAGGAGAGGTTAATGAGCAGTTCTTC	CAGGGGEVNEQFF
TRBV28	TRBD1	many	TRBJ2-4	TGTGCCAGCAGTCTCCGACAGGGGGCTATGGAAAACATTCAGTACTTC	CASSLRQGAMENIQYF
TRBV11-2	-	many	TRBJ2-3	TGTGCCAGCAGCTTAGACCTCCCACCGGGCGGGATAAGCACAGATACGCAGTATTTT	CASSLDLPPGGISTDTQYF
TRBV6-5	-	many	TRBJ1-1	TGTGCCAGCAGTTACTCGAGCCTTAGGGGAATGAACACTGAAGCTTTCTTT	CASSYSSLRGMNTEAFF
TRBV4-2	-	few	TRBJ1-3	TGTGCCAGCAGCCAAGAGGAGGACAGCCGGGGCACCATATATTTT	CASSQEEDSRGTIYF
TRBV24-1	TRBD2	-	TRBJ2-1	TGTGCCACCAGTACAACCGGGAGGGGGTTTTCCTACAATGAGCAGTTCTTC	CATSTTGRGFSYNEQFF
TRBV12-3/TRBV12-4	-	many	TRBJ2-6	TGTGCCACCCTCAGCAATGGGGCCAACGTCCTGACTTTC	CATLSNGANVLTF
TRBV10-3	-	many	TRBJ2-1	TGTGCCATCAGTAGCGAGCGGAGGAGCTCCTACAATGAGCAGTTCTTC	CAISSERRSSYNEQFF
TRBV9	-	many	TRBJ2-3	TGTGCCAGCAGACCCCCCCCCAGCGGCTACACAGATACGCAGTATTTT	CASRPPPSGYTDTQYF
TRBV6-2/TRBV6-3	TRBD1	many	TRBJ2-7	TGTGCCAGCAGTTCTGCTACACGGACAGGGCGTGGCGAGCAGTACTTC	CASSSATRTGRGEQYF
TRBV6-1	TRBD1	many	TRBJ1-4	TGTGCCAGCAGTGAATGGGACAGGGCAACTAATGAAAAACTGTTTTTT	CASSEWDRATNEKLFF
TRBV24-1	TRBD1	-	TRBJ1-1	TGTGCCACCAGTGATTCGACAGGGATGAACACTGAAGCTTTCTTT	CATSDSTGMNTEAFF
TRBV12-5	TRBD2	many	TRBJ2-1	TGTGCTAGTGGTTCCCAACAGAAACTAGCGGGGGGGCCTACTTCCTACAATGAGCAGTTCTTC	CASGSQQKLAGGPTSYNEQFF
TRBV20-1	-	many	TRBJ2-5	TGCAGTGCTAGAGAGGCAGGGTGGGAGACCCAGTACTTC	CSAREAGWETQYF
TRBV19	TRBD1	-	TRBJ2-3	TGTGCCAGTAGGGGACAGGGAAGCACAGATACGCAGTATTTT	CASRGQGSTDTQYF
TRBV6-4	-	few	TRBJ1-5	TGTGCCAGCAGTGTGGACCCCGGCAATCAGCCCCAGCATTTT	CASSVDPGNQPQHF
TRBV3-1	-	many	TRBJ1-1	TGTGCCAGCAGCCAAGACAGGGGCACTGAAGCTTTCTTT	CASSQDRGTEAFF
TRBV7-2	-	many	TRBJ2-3	TGTGCCAGCAGCTTAATCGCAGGCGGCACAGATACGCAGTATTTT	CASSLIAGGTDTQYF
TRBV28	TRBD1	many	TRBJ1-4	TGCGGGACAGGATCTAATGAAAAACTGTTTTTT	CGTGSNEKLFF
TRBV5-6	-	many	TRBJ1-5	TGTGCCAGCAGCTTGGCAGGGATTCAGCCCCAGCATTTT	CASSLAGIQPQHF
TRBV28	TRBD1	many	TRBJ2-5	TGTGCCAGCAGTTTTTCGCCTCAGGGGGACCAAGAGACCCAGTACTTC	CASSFSPQGDQETQYF
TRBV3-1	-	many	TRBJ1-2	TGTGCCAGCAGCCAAGGACACCCTCCCATCTTCGGGGGCTACACCTTC	CASSQGHPPIFGGYTF
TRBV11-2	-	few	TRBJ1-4	TGTGCCAGCAGCTTAGGGACAGATAATGAAAAACTGTTTTTT	CASSLGTDNEKLFF
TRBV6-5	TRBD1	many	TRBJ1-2	TGTGCCAGCAGTTGGGGGACAGGGAATAGCTATGGCTACACCTTC	CASSWGTGNSYGYTF
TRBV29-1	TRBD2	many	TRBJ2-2	TGCAGCGTTGGGACTAGCGGGAAGAGCGGGGAGCTGTTTTTT	CSVGTSGKSGELFF
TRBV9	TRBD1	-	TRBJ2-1	TGTGCCAGCAGCGTAGAAGGGACAGGGGGCAATGAGCAGTTCTTC	CASSVEGTGGNEQFF
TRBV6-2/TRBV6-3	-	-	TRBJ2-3	TGTGCCAGCAGTGAGCGCGGCGGGAGCACAGATACGCAGTATTTT	CASSERGGSTDTQYF
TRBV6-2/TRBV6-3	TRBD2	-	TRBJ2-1	TGTGCCAGCAGTGTTCTCGGGACTAGCGGGAGGGAGAATGAGCAGTTCTTC	CASSVLGTSGRENEQFF
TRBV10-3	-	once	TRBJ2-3	TGTGGCATCAGTGAGTCCGGGACGAAAGATACGCAGTATTTT	CGISESGTKDTQYF
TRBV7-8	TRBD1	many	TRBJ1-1	TGTGCCAGCAGCCCCCCCGTGGGACAGGAGAACACTGAAGCTTTCTTT	CASSPPVGQENTEAFF
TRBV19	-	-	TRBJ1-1	TGTGCCAGTAGTATACGGCCAGGAGGAAATGAAGCTTTCTTT	CASSIRPGGNEAFF
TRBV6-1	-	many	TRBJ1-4	TGTGCCAGCAGGGCAGGCCGCGGGGGAAATGAAAAACTGTTTTTT	CASRAGRGGNEKLFF